The rows below give T cell receptor beta chains drawn from one sample of a study of blood T cell repertoires in COVID-19. Assay: immunoSEQ multiplex PCR; the TCRdb copy retains only in-frame clones and omits some. Among roughly 350,000 clones, around 87% were seen once, and the ten largest hold roughly 4%. Sequenced input: peripheral blood. These TCRs come from a woman between 45 and 60 years old with active or convalescent COVID-19. Each CDR3 is given without its conserved first and last residue. The order of the fields is CDR3 protein, J gene, V gene, clone size. Expanded clones are given a class, and other clones once, few, many or no size at all.

CDR3aa: ASSLGDSYSTDTQY
j_gene: TRBJ2-3
v_gene: TRBV5-8
abundance: NA

CDR3aa: ASSTESTGTVSDTQY
j_gene: TRBJ2-3
v_gene: TRBV27
abundance: NA

CDR3aa: ASSYPGAGRSETQY
j_gene: TRBJ2-5
v_gene: TRBV11-2
abundance: once

CDR3aa: ASSRPGQGAVEQY
j_gene: TRBJ2-7
v_gene: TRBV19
abundance: NA

CDR3aa: AQGQQETQY
j_gene: TRBJ2-5
v_gene: TRBV30
abundance: NA

CDR3aa: ASSIRGTSGGREY
j_gene: TRBJ2-7
v_gene: TRBV28
abundance: NA

CDR3aa: ASSLYTGELF
j_gene: TRBJ2-2
v_gene: TRBV7-3
abundance: NA

CDR3aa: ASSHSETQY
j_gene: TRBJ2-5
v_gene: TRBV5-5
abundance: NA

CDR3aa: ASSFGDSSYNEQF
j_gene: TRBJ2-1
v_gene: TRBV5-8
abundance: NA

CDR3aa: ASSQDPRQGNSPLH
j_gene: TRBJ1-6
v_gene: TRBV4-2
abundance: NA

CDR3aa: ASSQGAGQETQY
j_gene: TRBJ2-5
v_gene: TRBV14
abundance: NA

CDR3aa: ASSQDAGTNTGELF
j_gene: TRBJ2-2
v_gene: TRBV14
abundance: NA

CDR3aa: ASSKSRQNTEAF
j_gene: TRBJ1-1
v_gene: TRBV6-1
abundance: NA

CDR3aa: ASSPTSSGSYEQY
j_gene: TRBJ2-7
v_gene: TRBV4-1
abundance: NA

CDR3aa: ASSLSGGVYGYT
j_gene: TRBJ1-2
v_gene: TRBV27
abundance: few

CDR3aa: AWRPIQGASYEQY
j_gene: TRBJ2-7
v_gene: TRBV30
abundance: NA

CDR3aa: SARSLTEAF
j_gene: TRBJ1-1
v_gene: TRBV20-1
abundance: NA

CDR3aa: ASSQGQVNTEAF
j_gene: TRBJ1-1
v_gene: TRBV4-2
abundance: NA

CDR3aa: ASSHPFPRDRDIQY
j_gene: TRBJ2-4
v_gene: TRBV7-9
abundance: NA

CDR3aa: SVEDPREAGNTIY
j_gene: TRBJ1-3
v_gene: TRBV29-1
abundance: NA

CDR3aa: ASSLAQGGNTIY
j_gene: TRBJ1-3
v_gene: TRBV7-8
abundance: NA

CDR3aa: ASSLAGTGIFYEQY
j_gene: TRBJ2-7
v_gene: TRBV27
abundance: few

CDR3aa: ASSSESGLDYEAF
j_gene: TRBJ1-1
v_gene: TRBV7-8
abundance: NA

CDR3aa: ATSRDGRDRGDGYT
j_gene: TRBJ1-2
v_gene: TRBV15
abundance: NA

CDR3aa: ASSQDPYSTDTQY
j_gene: TRBJ2-3
v_gene: TRBV4-3
abundance: NA

CDR3aa: ASSLTSGFTGELF
j_gene: TRBJ2-2
v_gene: TRBV6-2/TRBV6-3
abundance: NA

CDR3aa: ASSYPLLAGSYEQY
j_gene: TRBJ2-7
v_gene: TRBV6-2/TRBV6-3
abundance: NA

CDR3aa: ASRKGGRGNTEAF
j_gene: TRBJ1-1
v_gene: TRBV5-4
abundance: NA

CDR3aa: ASTPHRDEQF
j_gene: TRBJ2-1
v_gene: TRBV12-3/TRBV12-4
abundance: once

CDR3aa: ASSLRLAGGSTGELF
j_gene: TRBJ2-2
v_gene: TRBV11-2
abundance: NA

CDR3aa: ASSHGGDEQY
j_gene: TRBJ2-7
v_gene: TRBV7-9
abundance: NA